This TCR beta chain was documented in a study of response to subunit inactivated influenza vaccine. TCRdb reanalysed the RT-PCR reads using MiXCR and keeps one entry per CDR3 protein. The table lists about 780,000 distinct CDR3 sequences, approximately 18% of them singletons, with roughly 10% in the top ten. Worth noting for this clonotype: Its antigen is not identified.

Study-level findings and limits: It was the authors' suggestion that each seasonal influenza vaccination recruits few new T cells.

The length of the CDR3 is 13 residues. Looked up from germline, CDR1 is SEHNR and CDR2 is FQNEAQ (reference sequence). Trimming shortened V by 8 bases and J by 6 bases, and 17 bases separated the two germline ends. V is TRBV7-9 and J is TRBJ2-7, with D unclear. This sequence was found in a man aged 45-60 years who received an inactivated influenza vaccine. The sequencing used PBMCs from blood, collected approximately 5 days after vaccination. CDR3 sequence reads: CASSDVYLPEQYF. CDR3 DNA sequence: TGTGCCAGCTCGGACGTCTACCTCCCCGAGCAGTACTTC. Together with reference TRBV7-9 and TRBJ2-7, the CDR3 gives the full variable domain: DTGVSQNPRHKITKRGQNVTFRCDPISEHNRLYWYRQTLGQGPEFLTYFQNEAQLEKSRLLSDRFSAERPKGSFSTLEIQRTEQGDSAMYLCASSDVYLPEQYFGPGTRLTVT.